Listed below are T cell receptor beta chains from one sample, sequenced in a study of CD8 T cells in ankylosing spondylitis. TCRdb re-analysed the 5' RACE reads in MiXCR, keeping a single row per CDR3 protein. The table records hundreds of thousands of distinct CDR3 sequences, 12% of them present only once. Sequencing was done on a sample of blood, either unsorted or a sorted T cell fraction (not recorded which). The receptors stem from a male donor with ankylosing spondylitis. Both conserved end residues are part of each CDR3. The D gene is left open where the match is weak. For some rows the clone size is stated as once, few or many, or as a class when expanded; others skip it.

cdr3_length	v_call	j_call	d_call	clone_size	cdr3_nt	cdr3_aa
16	TRBV15	TRBJ2-7	TRBD1	many	TGTGCCACCAGCAGTCCCGGGACAGCCTTCTCCTACGAGCAGTACTTC	CATSSPGTAFSYEQYF
12	TRBV30	TRBJ1-2	-	-	TGTGCCTGTACGCGCCCGGCTCGTGGCTACACCTTC	CACTRPARGYTF
14	TRBV10-2	TRBJ1-6	TRBD1	few	TGCGCCAGCAGTGAGTCTCAGGGGGCCTCACCCCTCCACTTT	CASSESQGASPLHF
15	TRBV4-3	TRBJ2-7	-	-	TGCGCCAACAGCCAAGCCCCCACAGGATCCTACGAGCAGTACTTC	CANSQAPTGSYEQYF
14	TRBV7-2	TRBJ2-7	TRBD1	many	TGTGCCAGCAGTCGTCGGGACAGGGGCTACGAGCAGTACTTC	CASSRRDRGYEQYF
15	TRBV9	TRBJ2-3	-	-	TGTGCCAGCAGCGCGCGGGGCTCTGGGGCAGATACGCAGTATTTT	CASSARGSGADTQYF
14	TRBV6-2/TRBV6-3	TRBJ1-1	-	-	TGTGCCAGCAGTTACGTCCAGAAGAACACTGAAGCTTTCTTT	CASSYVQKNTEAFF
11	TRBV25-1	TRBJ2-7	-	many	TGTGCCAGCAGTGAAGGAGGGAAGCAGTACTTC	CASSEGGKQYF
17	TRBV7-2	TRBJ1-1	TRBD1	-	TGTGCCAGCAGCTCCCGACAGGGGTCCCGTATGAACACTGAAGCTTTCTTT	CASSSRQGSRMNTEAFF
13	TRBV6-1	TRBJ1-2	TRBD1	few	TGTGCCAGCACGACAGGGGACTACTATGGCTACACCTTC	CASTTGDYYGYTF
12	TRBV18	TRBJ2-3	-	-	TGTGCCAGCTCCGAAGATTCAGATACGCAGTATTTT	CASSEDSDTQYF
14	TRBV10-3	TRBJ2-3	-	-	TGTGCCATCAATGTGGGGGGAAACACAGATACGCAGTATTTT	CAINVGGNTDTQYF
14	TRBV10-3	TRBJ2-1	-	few	TGTGCCATTTCGGACTGGCAAAGGGGCAATGAGCAGTTCTTC	CAISDWQRGNEQFF
18	TRBV11-1	TRBJ2-3	-	few	TGTGCCAGCAGCTTGGAGAATACAGGGATTTCTAGCACAGATACGCAGTATTTT	CASSLENTGISSTDTQYF
15	TRBV5-1	TRBJ2-1	TRBD1	-	TGCGCCAGCAACCCGGGACAGGGATCCTACAATGAGCAGTTCTTC	CASNPGQGSYNEQFF
14	TRBV6-1	TRBJ2-7	TRBD1	many	TGTGCCAGCAGCAGAACCCGGGACAGATACGAGCAGTACTTC	CASSRTRDRYEQYF
15	TRBV20-1	TRBJ2-1	-	few	TGCAGTGCTAGAGAGCCTATCGGGTCCTACAATGAGCAGTTCTTC	CSAREPIGSYNEQFF
14	TRBV7-2	TRBJ2-6	-	many	TGTGCCAGCAGCTTAAACGCCGGGGCCAACGTCCTGACTTTC	CASSLNAGANVLTF
11	TRBV25-1	TRBJ1-2	-	-	TGTGCCAGCAGTCGAGGGCATGGCTACACCTTC	CASSRGHGYTF
16	TRBV7-8	TRBJ2-3	-	few	TGTGCCAGCAGCGGCCAACCTTGGGCCCCCACAGATACGCAGTATTTT	CASSGQPWAPTDTQYF
13	TRBV5-1	TRBJ2-7	-	few	TGCGCCAGCAATGGCAGGGGTAAGAACGAGCAGTACTTC	CASNGRGKNEQYF
14	TRBV6-5	TRBJ2-7	TRBD2	few	TGTGCCAGCAGTTCGCCCGGGGGGATCTACGAGCAGTACTTC	CASSSPGGIYEQYF
15	TRBV12-3/TRBV12-4	TRBJ2-5	-	-	TGTGCCAGCAGTTTATTTGTCAGGAACCAAGAGACCCAGTACTTC	CASSLFVRNQETQYF
13	TRBV7-9	TRBJ2-1	TRBD2	-	TGTGCCAGCAGCTCATCTAGCGGGGGCACAAAGTTCTTC	CASSSSSGGTKFF
15	TRBV18	TRBJ2-7	-	-	TGTGCCAGCTCACCACCTGGGGGGAATGGCTACGAGCAGTACTTC	CASSPPGGNGYEQYF
16	TRBV6-5	TRBJ1-5	TRBD1	many	TGTGCCAGCAGTTGCGACAGGGGGCCCCTCAATCAGCCCCAGCATTTT	CASSCDRGPLNQPQHF
15	TRBV5-1	TRBJ2-2	TRBD2	many	TGCGCCAGCAGCTTGGACGGGAGGGACACCGGGGAGCTGTTTTTT	CASSLDGRDTGELFF
13	TRBV24-1	TRBJ2-7	TRBD1	-	TGTGCCACCAGTGATCCCCGGACAGGCTCCGTGTACTTC	CATSDPRTGSVYF
13	TRBV28	TRBJ2-7	-	few	TGTGCCAGCAGTCCCCCGCACACCTACGAGCAGTACTTC	CASSPPHTYEQYF
15	TRBV4-1	TRBJ2-2	-	-	TGCGCCAGCAGCCAGTCAGGGGCGGGCGCCGGGGAGCTGTTTTTT	CASSQSGAGAGELFF
10	TRBV7-9	TRBJ2-2	-	-	TGTGCCAGCAGCTTAGGGACGCTGTTTTTT	CASSLGTLFF
18	TRBV5-6	TRBJ2-3	-	many	TGTGCCAGCAGCTTGGTGGGGATTTGGTCGGGAGCCGCCAATACGCAGTATTTT	CASSLVGIWSGAANTQYF
14	TRBV5-1	TRBJ2-7	TRBD1	few	TGCGCCAGCAGCTTGGCGCAGGGGGCAAGGGAGCAGTACTTC	CASSLAQGAREQYF
15	TRBV7-2	TRBJ2-1	-	-	TGTGCCAGCAGCTCGACGGGGCCTGTGGGGAATGAGCAGTTCTTC	CASSSTGPVGNEQFF
15	TRBV7-7	TRBJ2-1	TRBD2	-	TGTGCTAGCAGCCCTAGCGGGAGGGCCGCCAATGAGCAGTTCTTC	CASSPSGRAANEQFF
15	TRBV7-9	TRBJ2-1	-	-	TGTGCCAGCAGCCTCCGGGGCGTAGGGGACAATGAGCAGTTCTTC	CASSLRGVGDNEQFF
12	TRBV20-1	TRBJ2-3	-	few	TGCAGTGCCTCCCGGAGCGCAGATACGCAGTATTTT	CSASRSADTQYF
17	TRBV4-3	TRBJ1-2	TRBD1	many	TGCGCCAGCAGCCTGAGGACAGGGAGACTACAGGGCTATGGCTACACCTTC	CASSLRTGRLQGYGYTF
14	TRBV10-2	TRBJ2-7	TRBD2	-	TGCGCCAGCAGTGACCATTCTAGCGGGTACGAGCAGTACTTC	CASSDHSSGYEQYF
15	TRBV6-2/TRBV6-3	TRBJ1-1	-	-	TGTGCCAGCACAAGCCCCGGGAATCCGGACACTGAAGCTTTCTTT	CASTSPGNPDTEAFF
16	TRBV5-1	TRBJ2-6	-	few	TGCGCCAGCAGCTTGGAGTCAGGGGCCGGGGCCAACGTCCTGACTTTC	CASSLESGAGANVLTF
13	TRBV29-1	TRBJ1-4	TRBD1	few	TGCAGCGGAGGACAGGGACCTAATGAAAAACTGTTTTTT	CSGGQGPNEKLFF
15	TRBV7-2	TRBJ2-1	TRBD2	few	TGTGCCAGCAGCTTAGGGGTAGCGGGACCAAATGAACAGTTCTTC	CASSLGVAGPNEQFF
17	TRBV6-1	TRBJ2-3	-	-	TGTGCCAGCAGTGACCAAAGGCCCGGAACCAGCACAGATACGCAGTATTTT	CASSDQRPGTSTDTQYF
14	TRBV20-1	TRBJ2-7	-	-	TGCAGTGCTAGAGAAGCAGCCCGAGCCAACGAGCAGTACTTC	CSAREAARANEQYF
16	TRBV6-5	TRBJ2-2	-	few	TGTGCCAGCAGTTACCTGTTGGGGGCAGAAACCGGGGAGCTGTTTTTT	CASSYLLGAETGELFF
18	TRBV5-1	TRBJ1-2	-	few	TGCGCCAGCAGCTTGGCTCCCGCCAATTCGGGGGCACCCTATGGCTACACCTTC	CASSLAPANSGAPYGYTF
16	TRBV10-3	TRBJ1-5	-	few	TGTGCCATCAGTGAAAGACAGTACGGGAAGGAATCAGCCCAGCATTTT	CAISERQYGKESAQHF